These 20 T cell receptor beta chains were sequenced from one sample in a study of Graves' ophthalmopathy and Graves' hyperthyroidism. Amplified TCR beta CDR3 regions were obtained using RNA transcripts as template. An opening RT-PCR round employed HTBI primers and preceded a second-round multiplex PCR. One entry per CDR3 protein results from TCRdb running MiXCR on the multiplex PCR reads. The data show about 1.1 million distinct CDR3 sequences, about 40% seen once. The sample consisted of peripheral blood or thyroid tissue (not recorded which). The receptor set was obtained from an adult man with Graves' hyperthyroidism.

This clonotype was seen at least ten times. V usage is TRBV29-1 and J usage is TRBJ1-1, with a weak D call TRBD1 (5 bases). Per the germline V gene, CDR1 is SQVTM and CDR2 is ANQGSEA. The CDR3 totals 13 residues. V lost 5 bases and J lost 6, with 16 bases in between. The CDR3 DNA reads as TGCAGCGTTACTCACCGTCAGGGCGCTGAAGCTTTCTTT. The encoded protein is CSVTHRQGAEAFF.

At least ten counts were recorded for this clonotype. The chain combines TRBV5-1 with TRBJ1-1; TRBD1 matches at 7 bases. Germline loops: CDR1 SGHRS, CDR2 YFSETQ. This CDR3 is built from 15 residues. The V gene end was trimmed by 1 base and the J gene end by 5 bases; junction bases not matched to a gene: 8. CDR3 sequence reads: CASSLRTGSGTEAFF. CDR3 DNA sequence: TGCGCCAGCAGCTTGAGGACAGGTTCTGGTACTGAAGCTTTCTTT.

This clonotype was found once. This chain links TRBV7-9 with TRBJ1-4, with D unresolved. The CDR3 has 15 residues. The germline V gene encodes CDR1 SEHNR and CDR2 FQNEAQ (reference sequence). V shed 0 bases and J shed 4 bases, with 9 bases lying between them. CDR3 DNA sequence: TGTGCCAGCAGCTTAGCGGTTGGGTTTAATGAAAAACTGTTTTTT. Amino acid sequence: CASSLAVGFNEKLFF.

The chain carries TRBV29-1 and TRBJ2-7; possible D gene TRBD1, 6 bases. Germline V gene lookup returns CDR1 SQVTM and CDR2 ANQGSEA. This CDR3 has 11 amino acids. V lost 8 bases to trimming and J lost 6 bases, with 14 bases between them. The CDR3 is CSLGTFAEQYF. In DNA, the CDR3 is TGCAGCTTAGGGACATTTGCCGAGCAGTACTTC.

This clonotype was seen repeatedly, ten times or more. V and J are TRBV29-1 and TRBJ1-1; D gene ambiguous. The CDR3 runs to 13 residues. The V end lost 3 bases, the J end lost 0 bases, and 8 bases lay between the germline ends. Germline-derived CDR1 and CDR2 are SQVTM and ANQGSEA. CDR3 protein: CSVEYSMNTEAFF. The CDR3 DNA is TGCAGCGTTGAGTACAGCATGAACACTGAAGCTTTCTTT. Complete variable domain (other parts from reference TRBV29-1 and TRBJ1-1): SAVISQKPSRDICQRGTSLTIQCQVDSQVTMMFWYRQQPGQSLTLIATANQGSEATYESGFVIDKFPISRPNLTFSTLTVSNMSPEDSSIYLCSVEYSMNTEAFFGQGTRLTVV.

Only a few counts were recorded for this clonotype. This sequence joins TRBV11-2 and TRBJ2-5, with D tentatively TRBD2 (6 bases). The V gene's germline CDR1 is SGHAT and CDR2 FQNNGV. This CDR3 region has 13 residues. Trimming left V 4 bases short and J 5 bases short, with 11 bases between. The CDR3 region is CASSSIRGETQYF. The CDR3 nucleotides read TGTGCCAGCAGCTCAATACGGGGGGAGACCCAGTACTTC.

In its sample, this clonotype was seen many times. V is TRBV7-8 and J is TRBJ1-5, with D possibly TRBD1 on 5 matching bases. V gave up 0 bases and J gave up 2 bases, with 11 bases separating them. The CDR3 runs to 16 residues. The germline gives CDR1 SGHVS, CDR2 FQNEAQ. CDR3 residues: CASSLAGRTRNQPQHF. The CDR3 DNA follows: TGTGCCAGCAGCTTAGCGGGCAGGACACGCAATCAGCCCCAGCATTTT. The whole variable domain, remainder taken from reference TRBV7-8 and TRBJ1-5, is GAGVSQSPRYKVAKRGQDVALRCDPISGHVSLFWYQQALGQGPEFLTYFQNEAQLDKSGLPSDRFFAERPEGSVSTLKIQRTQQEDSAVYLCASSLAGRTRNQPQHFGDGTRLSIL.

This clonotype appeared a few times. This chain links TRBV12-3 or TRBV12-4 with TRBJ2-2, with 9 positions matching TRBD1. The CDR3 spans 16 residues. Germline trimming cut 6 bases from V and 4 bases from J; bases unmatched to any gene: 9. Written as DNA, the CDR3 is TGTGCCAGCAGATCCGCATGGGGACAGGGCACCGGGGAGCTGTTTTTT. It codes for CASRSAWGQGTGELFF.

The chain recombines TRBV4-1 with TRBJ1-1, with 8 bases lining up with TRBD1. The CDR3 totals 16 residues. The V segment lost 1 base and the J segment 5 bases; nucleotides outside the gene matches: 9. Germline V CDR1 and CDR2: MGHRA, YSYEKL. The CDR3 region is CASSQVPTGVRTEAFF. The CDR3 nucleotides are TGCGCCAGCAGCCAAGTCCCGACAGGGGTGAGAACTGAAGCTTTCTTT.

In its sample, this clonotype was seen many times. V and J are TRBV7-9 and TRBJ1-1; D gene ambiguous. CDR1 is SEHNR, CDR2 FQNEAQ, per germline (reference sequence). Deletions cut 3 bases from V and 1 base from J, with 9 bases between. The CDR3 runs 14 residues. CDR3 residues: CASSFSGPNTEAFF. The DNA for the CDR3 is TGTGCCAGCAGCTTCTCAGGCCCGAACACTGAAGCTTTCTTT.

This chain joins TRBV24-1 and TRBJ1-5; TRBD1 is a possible D gene (5 bases). Germline values: CDR1 KGHDR, CDR2 SFDVKD. The CDR3 contains 15 residues. The V and J ends lost 3 bases and 11 bases respectively, with 19 bases between them. The CDR3 bases are TGTGCCACCAGTGATGGGACGGATTATCAAGAGACCCAGCATTTT. It specifies CATSDGTDYQETQHF.

This clonotype was seen once. At one end, the junction sequence differs from germline, possibly due to a read error. The chain couples TRBV29-1 to TRBJ2-7; 10 positions agree with TRBD1. Per the germline V gene, CDR1 is SQVTM and CDR2 is ANQGSEA. The CDR3 runs 13 residues. The CDR3 reads CNVGQGVDDEQYF. CDR3 DNA sequence: TGCAACGTTGGACAGGGGGTGGATGACGAGCAGTACTTC.

V and J are TRBV25-1 and TRBJ2-5; D is possibly TRBD1 (6 bases). From germline, CDR1 is MGHDK and CDR2 SYGVNS. The germline V and J ends were trimmed by 2 bases and 0 bases, with 19 bases remaining between them. This CDR3 comprises 18 residues. The CDR3 protein is CASSEERWWGHNQETQYF. The CDR3 bases are TGTGCCAGCAGTGAAGAACGCTGGTGGGGACACAACCAAGAGACCCAGTACTTC.

V gene TRBV27 combines with J gene TRBJ1-2; D is perhaps TRBD1 (5 bases). The CDR3 is 16 amino acids. The germline V gene encodes CDR1 MNHEY and CDR2 SMNVEV (reference sequence). The V gene lost 4 bases and the J gene lost 8 bases, with 23 bases spanning the gap. The CDR3 nucleotides are TGTGCCAGCAGTTCGGGACCGGGACGGGCTTTAGAGGGCTACACCTTC. This codes for CASSSGPGRALEGYTF.

This clonotype has ten or more counts. This chain uses TRBV7-9 with TRBJ2-5; D is tentatively TRBD1 or TRBD2 (5 bases each). Germline CDR1 SEHNR, CDR2 FQNEAQ (reference sequence). V shed 5 bases and J shed 1 base, with 14 bases lying between them. This CDR3 is built from 15 residues. The DNA of the CDR3 is TGTGCCAGCAGCCCGACCGGGACGGTCCAAGAGACCCAGTACTTC. It translates to CASSPTGTVQETQYF.

This clonotype was seen just once. This sequence joins TRBV9 and TRBJ1-2; D is perhaps TRBD1 (5 bases). The CDR3 consists of 14 residues. Trimming stripped 4 bases from V and 1 base from J, with 11 bases between. Per the germline V gene, CDR1 is SGDLS and CDR2 is YYNGEE. The CDR3 loop reads CASSSRGVNYGYTF. CDR3 DNA sequence: TGTGCCAGCAGCTCCCGAGGGGTTAACTATGGCTACACCTTC.

This clonotype was recorded a few times. This sequence joins TRBV10-1 and TRBJ1-5; a weak D match, TRBD1 (5 bases). Germline V CDR1 and CDR2: WNHNN, SYGVQD (reference sequence). CDR3 size: 15 residues. V gave up 9 bases and J gave up 0 bases, with 15 bases separating them. CDR3 residues: CARRDASHSNQPQHF. The CDR3 bases are TGCGCCAGGAGGGACGCCTCACATAGCAATCAGCCCCAGCATTTT.

As to this clonotype: The junction and the germline gene differ at one end; a read error may be behind it. This chain joins TRBV25-1 and TRBJ1-6; a possible D gene is TRBD1 (5 bases). The length of the CDR3 is 13 residues. Germline V gene data show CDR1 as MGHDK and CDR2 as SYGVNS. CDR3 sequence (DNA): TGTACCAGCATTGGAAGGGGAGATTCACCCCTCCACTTT. This codes for CTSIGRGDSPLHF.

A note on this clonotype: This likely reflects a read error, since a far larger clone is one base away. No conserved phenylalanine or tryptophan ends this CDR3, so it is likely a read error. This chain uses TRBV12-3 or TRBV12-4 with TRBJ2-5; D ambiguous. V was pared by 6 bases and J by 5 bases, with 10 bases between. This CDR3 has 12 residues. CDR3 amino acids: CASSQDGETQYI. CDR3 in DNA: TGTGCCAGCAGCCAAGATGGGGAGACCCAGTACATC.

This clonotype was observed a few times. The chain couples TRBV6-5 to TRBJ1-6; 12 nucleotides line up with TRBD1. The germline CDR1 and CDR2 sequences are MNHEY and SVGAGI. Germline trimming cut 6 bases from V and 9 bases from J; bases unmatched to any gene: 6. There are 15 residues in the CDR3. In DNA form, the CDR3 reads TGTGCCAGCAGGTCGGGACAGGGGGCTGTTTCACCCCTCCACTTT. Protein sequence: CASRSGQGAVSPLHF.